This T cell receptor (beta chain) is from a study of blood T cell repertoires in COVID-19. About the study: Some COVID-19 samples were acute and others convalescent; all came from the United States, Italy and Spain. Sources were T cells, B-cell-depleted T cells, or PBMCs; the material itself was cDNA or gDNA.

Original processing methods: Cell counts per sample came from amplifying reference gene primers. Assay used: immunoSEQ multiplex PCR; TCRdb lists only in-frame clones, some missing. D and trimming come from the DNA, and the V and J calls and clone size come from that table. Of fewer than 300,000 clones detected, 75% to 90% appear once; the ten largest clones hold roughly 1.6%. The CDR3 covers 17 residues. Per germline, CDR1 MNHEY and CDR2 SMNVEV (reference sequence). With 4 bases clipped from V and 1 base from J, the junction kept 6 bases outside the gene matches. The specimen was peripheral blood. The receptor comes from a woman aged 40 to 49 who had recovered from COVID-19. This chain uses TRBV27 with TRBJ2-2, with TRBD2 matching over 10 bases. CDR3: CASSSPQRGGNTGELFF. The CDR3, as DNA: TGTGCCAGCAGTTCGCCCCAGCGGGGGGGGAACACCGGGGAGCTGTTTTTT.